This T cell receptor beta chain was found in a study of T cell responses to AZD1222 COVID-19 vaccine. Findings and caveats of the study: It was only after the peak T cell response that any repertoires were sampled. The CD4 TCRs associated with vaccination extended across spike and predominated at 160-218 and 743-854.

This table comes from immunoSEQ multiplex PCR, and its TCRdb copy is limited to in-frame clones, with some not included. This sample carries roughly 160,000 clones, about 88% of them seen once, and the ten largest clones take 5.5%. This CDR3 has 11 amino acids. Unmatched junction bases numbered 5, after V lost 3 bases and J lost 13 bases. Per the germline V gene, CDR1 is MNHNS and CDR2 is SASEGT. Points on this clone: No antigen is known for it.

The material was peripheral blood, obtained on day 0 of AZD1222 vaccination. This chain joins TRBV6-1 and TRBJ2-7, with 8 bases identical to TRBD1. The clonotype comes from an adult in good health. The CDR3 region is CASSEDRAYYF. CDR3 bases: TGTGCCAGCAGTGAGGACAGGGCATATTACTTC.